One TCR beta chain is described in this entry. Sequencing used immunoSEQ multiplex PCR; TCRdb keeps in-frame clones, though not all of them. The table has about 23,000 clones, about 89% seen once; the top ten hold under 8%. The data originate from a study of T cell changes during pregnancy in multiple sclerosis. This CDR3 region has 14 residues. Trimming took 5 bases from V and 1 from J, leaving 11 bases between them. Per the germline V gene, CDR1 is SNHLY and CDR2 is FYNNEI. This TCR came from a female donor with multiple sclerosis, enrolled in a pregnancy study. This specimen consisted of CD8+ T cells from peripheral blood mononuclear cells, obtained in the first trimester of pregnancy. The chain carries TRBV2 and TRBJ1-1; D may be TRBD1 (6 bases). As DNA, the CDR3 is TGTGCCAGCAGTCCCTTGACAGGGAACACTGAAGCTTTCTTT. It translates to CASSPLTGNTEAFF. The full variable domain, rest sourced from reference TRBV2 and TRBJ1-1, is EPEVTQTPSHQVTQMGQEVILRCVPISNHLYFYWYRQILGQKVEFLVSFYNNEISEKSEIFDDQFSVERPDGSNFTLKIRSTKLEDSAMYFCASSPLTGNTEAFFGQGTRLTVV.